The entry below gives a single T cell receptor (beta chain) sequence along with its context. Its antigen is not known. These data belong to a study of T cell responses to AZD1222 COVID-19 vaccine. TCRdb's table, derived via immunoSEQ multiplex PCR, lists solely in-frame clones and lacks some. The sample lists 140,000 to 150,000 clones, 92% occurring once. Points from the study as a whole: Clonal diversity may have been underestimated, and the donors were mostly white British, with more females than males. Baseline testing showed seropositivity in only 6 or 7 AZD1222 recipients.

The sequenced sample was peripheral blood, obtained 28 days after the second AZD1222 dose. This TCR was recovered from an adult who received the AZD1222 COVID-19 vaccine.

The CDR3 sequence is CASSLDGAGGAHNEQFF. CDR3 coding DNA: TGTGCCAGCAGCTTAGATGGGGCGGGAGGGGCCCACAATGAGCAGTTCTTC. V is TRBV7-3 and J is TRBJ2-1; 9 nucleotides line up with TRBD2. Germline lookup yields CDR1 SGHTA and CDR2 FQGTGA. V lost 2 bases and J lost 5; bases outside the gene matches: 10. The CDR3 consists of 17 residues.